Listed below are T cell receptor beta chains from one sample, sequenced in a study of OX40 agonist ivuxolimab in advanced cancers. Here immunoSEQ multiplex PCR was the method, and the copy in TCRdb shows in-frame clones only, minus some. This table has under 30,000 clones, around 79% appearing once. The material was CD4+ or CD8+ T cells sorted from blood, obtained in a trial of the OX40 agonist ivuxolimab. The receptor source for this set is an adult with an advanced solid tumor such as melanoma, head and neck, liver or kidney cancer. Each CDR3 is given with its conserved first and last residue. D genes are given only for firm matches. A row's size may be missing; if present it is once, few, many or a size class.

.	TRBV5-4	.	TRBJ2-4	TGTGCCAGCAGCTTGCCACAGGGAGCCAAAAACATTCAGTACTTC	CASSLPQGAKNIQYF
.	TRBV5-6	.	TRBJ1-1	TGTGCCAGCAGCCTCGGCGACAGGTCGAACACTGAAGCTTTCTTT	CASSLGDRSNTEAFF
.	TRBV9	.	TRBJ1-4	TGTGCCAGCAGCGTGCAGCAAACTAATGAAAAACTGTTTTTT	CASSVQQTNEKLFF
.	TRBV5-1	.	TRBJ1-4	TGCGCCAGCAGCCTAGGATCAACTAATGAAAAACTGTTTTTT	CASSLGSTNEKLFF
TRBD2	TRBV28	.	TRBJ2-7	TGTGCCAGCAGTTTATTTGCTAGCGGGGACTACGAGCAGTACTTC	CASSLFASGDYEQYF
.	TRBV7-9	.	TRBJ2-3	TGTGCCAGCAGCTTCGAAGATGGGACAGATACGCAGTATTTT	CASSFEDGTDTQYF
.	TRBV14	few	TRBJ2-1	TGTGCCAGCAGCCGGGACATGGTTGGTGAGCAGTTCTTC	CASSRDMVGEQFF
.	TRBV4-3	.	TRBJ1-1	TGCGCCAGCAGCCAAGGTTCTGGGAGGGCCACTGAAGCTTTCTTT	CASSQGSGRATEAFF
.	TRBV2	.	TRBJ1-4	TGTGCCTTAACCCGGACAGATGAGGAAAAACTGTTTTTT	CALTRTDEEKLFF
TRBD2	TRBV14	.	TRBJ2-5	TGTGCCAGCAGCTTTGGACTAGTCGGCGAGACCCAGTACTTC	CASSFGLVGETQYF
TRBD2	TRBV4-1	medium-sized	TRBJ2-3	TGCGCCAGCAGCGCGGGGACTATCTACTTTAGCACAGATACGCAGTATTTT	CASSAGTIYFSTDTQYF
.	TRBV7-2	.	TRBJ1-1	TGTGCCAGCAGCTATACGAACACTGAAGCTTTCTTT	CASSYTNTEAFF
.	TRBV5-1	.	TRBJ2-5	TGCGCCAGCAGCTTGGCGCAGGGACCTCAAGAGACCCAGTACTTC	CASSLAQGPQETQYF
.	TRBV4-3	.	TRBJ2-7	TGCGCCAGCAGCCAAGAAGCCTGGAGACGCGAGCAGTACTTC	CASSQEAWRREQYF
.	TRBV30	.	TRBJ1-6	TGTGCCCAACGGAGCACGGGCTCCTATAATTCACCCCTCCACTTT	CAQRSTGSYNSPLHF
.	TRBV5-1	.	TRBJ2-1	TGCGCCAGCAACCCCGGTCCTAGCTCCTACAATGAGCAGTTCTTC	CASNPGPSSYNEQFF
TRBD1	TRBV28	.	TRBJ1-6	TGTGCCAGCAGTGTTCCTGGACAGGGTTGGTCACCCCTCCACTTT	CASSVPGQGWSPLHF
.	TRBV28	.	TRBJ2-2	TGTGCCAGCACAGGGGGGTTTGCCGGGGAGCTGTTTTTT	CASTGGFAGELFF
.	TRBV30	once	TRBJ2-7	TGTGCCTGGAGTCAGCAGGGACTCGAGCAGTACTTC	CAWSQQGLEQYF
TRBD2	TRBV10-2	.	TRBJ2-3	TGCGCCAGCAGCTCCGGGACTAGCGGGAGTATGGGCACAGATACGCAGTATTTT	CASSSGTSGSMGTDTQYF
.	TRBV10-3	few	TRBJ1-2	TGTGCCATCAGTGAGTCAGTGGGGGCAGGGGTCAATCGCTATGGCTACACCTTC	CAISESVGAGVNRYGYTF
TRBD1	TRBV5-4	.	TRBJ1-1	TGTGCCAGCAGGGGAGGAGGACAGGGGGCGCAGAAAGCTTTCTTT	CASRGGGQGAQKAFF
.	TRBV19	.	TRBJ2-7	TGTGCCAGTAGTATAGCGGGACACCTCTACGAGCAGTACTTC	CASSIAGHLYEQYF
.	TRBV7-9	.	TRBJ1-2	TGTGCCAGCAGCCCAACCGAGAACAGCTATGGCTACACCTTC	CASSPTENSYGYTF
.	TRBV18	.	TRBJ2-7	TGTGCCAGCTCGGACAGTTCCTACGAGCAGTACTTC	CASSDSSYEQYF
TRBD1	TRBV28	few	TRBJ1-5	TGTGCCAGCAGTCCCGGGGACAGGGAAAATCAGCCCCAGCATTTT	CASSPGDRENQPQHF
.	TRBV29-1	.	TRBJ2-2	TGCAGCGTTCAAGGCCTGGGGTCCGGGGAGCTGTTTTTT	CSVQGLGSGELFF
.	TRBV7-9	.	TRBJ2-6	TGTGCCAGCAGTTTTGGCTCTGGGGCCAACGTCCTGACTTTC	CASSFGSGANVLTF
TRBD1	TRBV11-2	.	TRBJ1-5	TGTGCCAGCAGCTTAGGGGACAGGGGAAATCAGCCCCAGCATTTT	CASSLGDRGNQPQHF
.	TRBV5-4	.	TRBJ2-7	TGTGCCAGCAGCTTGGGGGGGCGGGAGCAGTACTTC	CASSLGGREQYF
.	TRBV30	.	TRBJ1-2	TGTGCCTGGAGTGTTAGGGGGATCCATGGCTACACCTTC	CAWSVRGIHGYTF
.	TRBV7-6	medium-sized	TRBJ2-2	TGTGCCAGCAGCTTAGTCGGGACTCCCACCGGGGAGCTGTTTTTT	CASSLVGTPTGELFF
.	TRBV6-5	few	TRBJ2-3	TGTGCCAGCAGTTACTTTCGAGATACGCAGTATTTT	CASSYFRDTQYF
.	TRBV5-6	once	TRBJ2-2	TGTGCCAGCAGCGGTCTAGGAGGCACCGGGGAGCTGTTTTTT	CASSGLGGTGELFF
TRBD1	TRBV9	.	TRBJ2-1	TGTGCCAGCAGCGTACCGGACAGGGGTTTTTCCCCCTACAATGAGCAGTTCTTC	CASSVPDRGFSPYNEQFF
.	TRBV27	.	TRBJ2-5	TGTGCCAGCAGTTTGCGGGAACGGGAGACCCAGTACTTC	CASSLRERETQYF
.	TRBV11-2	once	TRBJ1-2	TGTGCCAGCAGCACAGGCTATGGCTACACCTTC	CASSTGYGYTF
.	TRBV7-9	.	TRBJ1-1	TGTGCCAGCAGCTTAGAGATGAACACTGAAGCTTTCTTT	CASSLEMNTEAFF
TRBD1	TRBV10-3	.	TRBJ2-7	TGTGCCATCAGTGGACAGGGAGAGCTCTACGAGCAGTACTTC	CAISGQGELYEQYF
.	TRBV7-2	.	TRBJ1-1	TGTGCCAGCAGCTCCTCGGGGCGGGGTGGAGCTTTCTTT	CASSSSGRGGAFF
.	TRBV21-1	.	TRBJ2-1	TGTGCCAGCAGCGGCGACCCTCGGGATGAGCAGTTCTTC	CASSGDPRDEQFF
TRBD1	TRBV5-1	.	TRBJ2-2	TGCGCCAGCAGCTTGAGACAGGGGGCGACCGGGGAGCTGTTTTTT	CASSLRQGATGELFF
TRBD1	TRBV9	few	TRBJ1-2	TGTGCCAGCAGCGCAGGACAGGCGATCTATGGCTACACCTTC	CASSAGQAIYGYTF
TRBD1	TRBV29-1	.	TRBJ1-1	TGCAGCGTCCTGGGACAGGCCATGGGACACACTGAAGCTTTCTTT	CSVLGQAMGHTEAFF
.	TRBV2	.	TRBJ2-6	TGTGCCAGCGGGGTGGGGGCCAACGTCCTGACTTTC	CASGVGANVLTF